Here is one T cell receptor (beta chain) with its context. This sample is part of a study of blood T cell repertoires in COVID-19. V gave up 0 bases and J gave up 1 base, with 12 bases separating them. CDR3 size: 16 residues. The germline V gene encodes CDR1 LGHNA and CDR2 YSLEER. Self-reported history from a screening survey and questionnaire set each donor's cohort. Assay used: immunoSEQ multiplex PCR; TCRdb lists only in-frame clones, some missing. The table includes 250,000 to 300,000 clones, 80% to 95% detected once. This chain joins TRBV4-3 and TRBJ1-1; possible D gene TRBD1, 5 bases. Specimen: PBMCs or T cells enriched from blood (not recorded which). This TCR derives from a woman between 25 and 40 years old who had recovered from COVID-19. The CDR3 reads CASSQDWGTQNTEAFF. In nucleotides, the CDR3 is TGCGCCAGCAGCCAAGATTGGGGCACCCAGAACACTGAAGCTTTCTTT.